This section outlines one T cell receptor beta chain sequence together with its context. This sample stems from a study of blood T cell repertoires in COVID-19. V shed 7 bases, J shed 2 bases, and the junction held 5 bases outside the gene matches. The CDR3 is made up of 14 amino acids. Germline lookup yields CDR1 LNHDA and CDR2 SQIVND (reference sequence). Authors' analysis steps: Amplification of reference gene primers was used by the study to estimate nucleated cell counts. TCRdb keeps only in-frame clones here, not all; method: immunoSEQ multiplex PCR. The DNA was the basis for D and trimming; V, J and clone size are from that table. The table includes under 400,000 clones, 70% to 90% detected once.

The J gene is TRBJ2-7, the V gene TRBV19; 10 bases align to TRBD2. The clonotype comes from a woman aged 25 to 45 with COVID-19, enrolled during active disease. Sequenced input: peripheral blood. The CDR3 DNA reads TGTGCCAGTACAGAAGCGGGAGGGCCCTACGAGCAGTACTTC. Translating it yields CASTEAGGPYEQYF.